These T cell receptor beta chains were read from a single sample in a study of spatial heterogeneity in lung cancer. MiXCR, applied by TCRdb to the 5' RACE reads, yields one record per CDR3 protein. This sample carries 100,000 to 110,000 distinct CDR3 sequences, 4% to 4.5% of them seen once, and the ten largest clones take roughly 20%. The sequences come from lung tumor tissue, collected at surgery. The receptors were sampled from a male donor with early-stage non-small cell lung cancer. Both conserved end residues are part of each CDR3. D genes are given only for firm matches. Sizes are listed as how often the clone was seen (once, few, many) or a class if it is expanded.

>TRBV2|-|TRBJ2-7|many
CASSVSVSGNEQYF
TGTGCCAGCAGTGTTTCGGTATCGGGGAACGAGCAGTACTTC
>TRBV15|TRBD2|TRBJ2-1|many
CATSRSGSVNEQFF
TGTGCCACCAGCAGGAGCGGGAGTGTGAATGAGCAGTTCTTC
>TRBV24-1|-|TRBJ1-4|many
CATSDSRQGGEKLFF
TGTGCCACCAGTGATTCTCGTCAGGGTGGTGAAAAACTGTTTTTT
>TRBV10-2|-|TRBJ1-1|many
CASSGGWGNTEAFF
TGCGCCAGCAGTGGGGGTTGGGGGAACACTGAAGCTTTCTTT
>TRBV12-3/TRBV12-4|-|TRBJ1-3|many
CASSFGGNTIYF
TGTGCCAGCAGTTTTGGTGGAAACACCATATATTTT
>TRBV7-6|TRBD2|TRBJ2-3|many
CASSITGLGTQYF
TGTGCCAGCAGCATTACCGGACTAGGGACGCAGTATTTT
>TRBV3-1|-|TRBJ1-5|many
CASSQGTVPSQPQHF
TGTGCCAGCAGCCAAGGGACAGTCCCCAGCCAGCCCCAGCATTTT
>TRBV28|-|TRBJ1-1|many
CASSRRPYTEAFF
TGTGCCAGCAGCCGGCGACCCTACACTGAAGCTTTCTTT
>TRBV6-1|-|TRBJ2-1|many
CASSVQQAPFF
TGTGCCAGCAGTGTCCAGCAAGCGCCGTTCTTC
>TRBV10-3|-|TRBJ1-1|many
CATSPTGQLNTEAFF
TGTGCCACCAGCCCTACTGGACAGTTGAACACTGAAGCTTTCTTT
>TRBV2|-|TRBJ2-5|many
CASSGLRTLETQYF
TGTGCCAGCAGTGGTCTGCGAACTCTAGAGACCCAGTACTTC
>TRBV9|TRBD2|TRBJ2-3|many
CASSAQAGPSTDTQYF
TGTGCCAGCAGCGCGCAAGCGGGACCTAGCACAGATACGCAGTATTTT
>TRBV7-9|-|TRBJ1-1|many
CASSISTGPGTEAFF
TGTGCCAGCAGCATATCAACAGGGCCCGGGACTGAAGCTTTCTTT